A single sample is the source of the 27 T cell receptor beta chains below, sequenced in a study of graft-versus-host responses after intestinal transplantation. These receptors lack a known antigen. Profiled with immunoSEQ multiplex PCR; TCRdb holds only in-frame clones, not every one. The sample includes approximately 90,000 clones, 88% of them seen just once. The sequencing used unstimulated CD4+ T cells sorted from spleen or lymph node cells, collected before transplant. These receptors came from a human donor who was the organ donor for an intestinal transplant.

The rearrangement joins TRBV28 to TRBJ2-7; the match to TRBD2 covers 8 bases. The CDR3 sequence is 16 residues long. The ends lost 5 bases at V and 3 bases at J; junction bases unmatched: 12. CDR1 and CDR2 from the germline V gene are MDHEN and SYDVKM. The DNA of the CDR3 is TGTGCCAGCAGTCCCCCCCTAGGCGGGAGGATCTACGAGCAGTACTTC. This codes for CASSPPLGGRIYEQYF.

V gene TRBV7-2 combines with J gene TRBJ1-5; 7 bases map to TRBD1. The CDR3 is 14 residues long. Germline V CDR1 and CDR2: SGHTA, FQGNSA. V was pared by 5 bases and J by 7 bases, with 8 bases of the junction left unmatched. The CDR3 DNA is TGTGCCAGCAGCCACAGGGGTGGAGGGCAGCCCCAGCATTTT. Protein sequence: CASSHRGGGQPQHF.

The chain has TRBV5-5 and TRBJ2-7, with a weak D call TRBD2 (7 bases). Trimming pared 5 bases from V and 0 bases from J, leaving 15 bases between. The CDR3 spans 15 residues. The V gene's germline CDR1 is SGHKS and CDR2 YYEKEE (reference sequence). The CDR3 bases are TGTGCCAGCAGGCCCGCGGGGGCTGACTCCTACGAGCAGTACTTC. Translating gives CASRPAGADSYEQYF.

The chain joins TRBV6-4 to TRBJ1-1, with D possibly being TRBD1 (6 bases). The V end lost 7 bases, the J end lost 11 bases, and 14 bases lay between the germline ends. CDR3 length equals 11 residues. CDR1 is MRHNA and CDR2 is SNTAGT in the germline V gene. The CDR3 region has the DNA TGTGCCAGCATTACAGGGCGGGGGGCTTTCTTT. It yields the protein CASITGRGAFF.

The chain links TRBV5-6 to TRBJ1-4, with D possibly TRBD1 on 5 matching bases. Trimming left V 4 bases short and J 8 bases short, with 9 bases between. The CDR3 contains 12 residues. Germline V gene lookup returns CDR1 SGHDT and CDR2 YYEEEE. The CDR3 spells CASSRGEEKLFF. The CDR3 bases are TGTGCCAGCAGCCGGGGGGAAGAAAAACTGTTTTTT. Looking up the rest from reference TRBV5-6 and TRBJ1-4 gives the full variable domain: DAGVTQSPTHLIKTRGQQVTLRCSPKSGHDTVSWYQQALGQGPQFIFQYYEEEERQRGNFPDRFSGHQFPNYSSELNVNALLLGDSALYLCASSRGEEKLFFGSGTQLSVL.

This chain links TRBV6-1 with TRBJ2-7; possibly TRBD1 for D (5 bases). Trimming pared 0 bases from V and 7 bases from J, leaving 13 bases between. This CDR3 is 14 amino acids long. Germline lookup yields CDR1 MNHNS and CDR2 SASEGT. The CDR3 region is CASSEAPQAVEQYF. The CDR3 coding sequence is TGTGCCAGCAGTGAAGCGCCACAGGCTGTGGAGCAGTACTTC.

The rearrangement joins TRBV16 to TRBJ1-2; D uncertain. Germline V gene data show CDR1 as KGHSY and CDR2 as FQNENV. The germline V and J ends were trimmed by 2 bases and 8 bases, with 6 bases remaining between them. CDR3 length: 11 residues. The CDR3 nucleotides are TGTGCCAGCAGCCAAAGTGGCGGCTACACCTTC. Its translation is CASSQSGGYTF. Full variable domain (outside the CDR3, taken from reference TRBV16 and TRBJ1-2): GEEVAQTPKHLVRGEGQKAKLYCAPIKGHSYVFWYQQVLKNEFKFLISFQNENVFDETGMPKERFSAKCLPNSPCSLEIQATKLEDSAVYFCASSQSGGYTFGSGTRLTVV.

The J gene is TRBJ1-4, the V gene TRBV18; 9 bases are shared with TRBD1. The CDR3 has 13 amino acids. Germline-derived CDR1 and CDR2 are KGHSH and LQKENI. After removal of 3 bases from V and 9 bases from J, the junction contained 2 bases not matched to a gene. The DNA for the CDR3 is TGTGCCAGCTCACCCGGGACAGGGCAAAAACTGTTTTTT. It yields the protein CASSPGTGQKLFF.

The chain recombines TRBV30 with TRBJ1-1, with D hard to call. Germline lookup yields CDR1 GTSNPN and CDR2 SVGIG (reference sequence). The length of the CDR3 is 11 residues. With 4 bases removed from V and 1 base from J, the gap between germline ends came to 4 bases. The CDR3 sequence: CAWNRNTEAFF. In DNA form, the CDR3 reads TGTGCCTGGAATAGGAACACTGAAGCTTTCTTT.

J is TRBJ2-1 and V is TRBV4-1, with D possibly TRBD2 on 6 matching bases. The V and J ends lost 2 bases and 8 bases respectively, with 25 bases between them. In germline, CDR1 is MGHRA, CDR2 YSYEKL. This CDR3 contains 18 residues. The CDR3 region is CASSQYLGEVARYYEQFF. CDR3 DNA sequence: TGCGCCAGCAGCCAATATCTCGGGGAGGTCGCCAGGTATTATGAGCAGTTCTTC.

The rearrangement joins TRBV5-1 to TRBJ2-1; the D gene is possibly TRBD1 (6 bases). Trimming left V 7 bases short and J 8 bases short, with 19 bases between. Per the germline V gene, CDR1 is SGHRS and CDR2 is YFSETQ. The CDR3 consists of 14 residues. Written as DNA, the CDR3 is TGCGCCAGCTTTTCAGGACAGCTGGTCGATGAGCAGTTCTTC. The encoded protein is CASFSGQLVDEQFF.

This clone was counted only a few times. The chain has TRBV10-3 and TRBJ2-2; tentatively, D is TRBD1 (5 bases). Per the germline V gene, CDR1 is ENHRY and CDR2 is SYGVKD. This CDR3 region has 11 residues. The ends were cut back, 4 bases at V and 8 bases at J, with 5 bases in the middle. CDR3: CAISGQGELFF. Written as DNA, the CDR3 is TGTGCCATCAGTGGACAGGGGGAGCTGTTTTTT.

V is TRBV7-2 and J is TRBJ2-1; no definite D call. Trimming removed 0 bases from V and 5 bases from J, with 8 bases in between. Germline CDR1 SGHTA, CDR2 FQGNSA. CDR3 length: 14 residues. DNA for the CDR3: TGTGCCAGCAGCTTAGCCTCGAGGAACAATGAGCAGTTCTTC. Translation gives CASSLASRNNEQFF. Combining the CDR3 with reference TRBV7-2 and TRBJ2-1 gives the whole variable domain GAGVSQSPSNKVTEKGKDVELRCDPISGHTALYWYRQSLGQGLEFLIYFQGNSAPDKSGLPSDRFSAERTGGSVSTLTIQRTQQEDSAVYLCASSLASRNNEQFFGPGTRLTVL.

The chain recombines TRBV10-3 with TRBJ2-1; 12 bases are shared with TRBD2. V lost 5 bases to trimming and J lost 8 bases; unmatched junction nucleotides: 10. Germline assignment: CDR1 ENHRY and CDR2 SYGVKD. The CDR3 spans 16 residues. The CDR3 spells CAISPHWTSGKDEQFF. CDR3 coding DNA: TGTGCCATCAGTCCCCACTGGACTAGCGGGAAGGATGAGCAGTTCTTC.

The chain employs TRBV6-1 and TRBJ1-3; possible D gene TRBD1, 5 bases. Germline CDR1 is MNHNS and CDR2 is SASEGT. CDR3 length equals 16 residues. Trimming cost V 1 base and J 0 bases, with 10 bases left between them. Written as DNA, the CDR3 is TGTGCCAGCAGTGAAGTGGGGGGGGGCTCTGGAAACACCATATATTTT. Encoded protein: CASSEVGGGSGNTIYF.

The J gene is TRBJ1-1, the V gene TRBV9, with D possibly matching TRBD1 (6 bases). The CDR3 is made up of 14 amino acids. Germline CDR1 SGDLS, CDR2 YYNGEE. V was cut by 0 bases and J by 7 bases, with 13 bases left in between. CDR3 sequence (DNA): TGTGCCAGCAGCGTAGCCCACAGGGAGGGTGAAGCTTTCTTT. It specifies CASSVAHREGEAFF.

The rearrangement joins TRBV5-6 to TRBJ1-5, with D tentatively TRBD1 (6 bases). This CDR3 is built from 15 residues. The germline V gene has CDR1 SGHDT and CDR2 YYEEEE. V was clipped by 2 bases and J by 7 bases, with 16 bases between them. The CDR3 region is CASSLASGVGQPQHF. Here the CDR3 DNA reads TGTGCCAGCAGCTTAGCATCAGGGGTGGGACAGCCCCAGCATTTT.

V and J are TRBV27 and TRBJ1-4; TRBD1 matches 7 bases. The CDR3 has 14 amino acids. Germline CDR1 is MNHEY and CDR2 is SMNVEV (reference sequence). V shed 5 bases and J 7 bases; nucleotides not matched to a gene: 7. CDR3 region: CASSTQGMGEKLFF. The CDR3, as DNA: TGTGCCAGCAGTACACAGGGGATGGGTGAAAAACTGTTTTTT.

The CDR3 here is CASSYSSSPPSGEQFF. The CDR3 nucleotides read TGTGCCAGCAGTTACTCGTCCTCGCCCCCCAGCGGTGAGCAGTTCTTC. V is TRBV6-5 and J is TRBJ2-1, with a possible D match to TRBD2 (5 bases). Germline V CDR1 and CDR2: MNHEY, SVGAGI. V was clipped by 0 bases and J by 9 bases, with 18 bases between them. The CDR3 consists of 16 residues.

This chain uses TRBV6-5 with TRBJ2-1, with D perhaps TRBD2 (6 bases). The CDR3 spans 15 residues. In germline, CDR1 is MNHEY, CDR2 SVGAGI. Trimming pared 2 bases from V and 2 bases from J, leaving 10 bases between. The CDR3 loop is CASSYRGLPYNEQFF. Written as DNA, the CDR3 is TGTGCCAGCAGTTACCGGGGACTGCCCTACAATGAGCAGTTCTTC.

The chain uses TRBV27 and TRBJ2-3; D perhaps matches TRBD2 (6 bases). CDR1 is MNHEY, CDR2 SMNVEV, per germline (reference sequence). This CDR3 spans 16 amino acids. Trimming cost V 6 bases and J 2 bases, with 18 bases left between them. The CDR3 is CASSPLAGGNTDTQYF. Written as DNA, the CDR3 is TGTGCCAGCAGCCCCTTAGCCGGCGGGAACACAGATACGCAGTATTTT.

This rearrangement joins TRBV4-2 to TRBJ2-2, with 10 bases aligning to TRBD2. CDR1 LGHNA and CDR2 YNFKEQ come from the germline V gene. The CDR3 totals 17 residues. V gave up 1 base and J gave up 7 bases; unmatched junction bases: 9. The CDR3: CASSQVRGTSVIGELFF. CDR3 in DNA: TGTGCCAGCAGCCAAGTACGAGGGACTAGCGTCATCGGGGAGCTGTTTTTT.

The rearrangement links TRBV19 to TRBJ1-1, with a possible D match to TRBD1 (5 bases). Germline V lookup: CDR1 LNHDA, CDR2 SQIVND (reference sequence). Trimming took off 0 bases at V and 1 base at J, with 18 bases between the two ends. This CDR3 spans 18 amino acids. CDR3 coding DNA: TGTGCCAGTAGTATAGATCTTTGGGCAGGGCCCGGGAACACTGAAGCTTTCTTT. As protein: CASSIDLWAGPGNTEAFF.

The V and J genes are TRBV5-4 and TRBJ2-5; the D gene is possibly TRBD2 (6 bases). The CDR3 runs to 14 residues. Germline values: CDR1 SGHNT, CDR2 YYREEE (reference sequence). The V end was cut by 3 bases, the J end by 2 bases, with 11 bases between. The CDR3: CASSSRDFQETQYF. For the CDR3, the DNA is TGTGCCAGCAGCTCACGGGACTTTCAAGAGACCCAGTACTTC.

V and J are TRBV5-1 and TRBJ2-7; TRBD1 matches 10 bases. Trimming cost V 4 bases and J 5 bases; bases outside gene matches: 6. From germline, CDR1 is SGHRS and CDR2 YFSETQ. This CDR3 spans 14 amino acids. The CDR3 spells CASSPTGTGDEQYF. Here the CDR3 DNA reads TGCGCCAGCAGCCCCACCGGGACAGGGGACGAGCAGTACTTC.

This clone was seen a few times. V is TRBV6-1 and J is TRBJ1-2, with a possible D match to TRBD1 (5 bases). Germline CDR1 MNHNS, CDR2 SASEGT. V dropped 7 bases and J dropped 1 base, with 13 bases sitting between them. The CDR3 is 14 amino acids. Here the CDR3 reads CASTGQPVNYGYTF. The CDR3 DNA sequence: TGTGCCAGCACAGGGCAGCCCGTTAACTATGGCTACACCTTC.

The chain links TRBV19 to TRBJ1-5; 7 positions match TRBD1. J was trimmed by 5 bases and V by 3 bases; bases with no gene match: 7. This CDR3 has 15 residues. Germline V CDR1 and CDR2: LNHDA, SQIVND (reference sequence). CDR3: CASSMSRDRYQPQHF. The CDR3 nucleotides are TGTGCCAGTAGTATGTCGAGGGACAGATATCAGCCCCAGCATTTT.